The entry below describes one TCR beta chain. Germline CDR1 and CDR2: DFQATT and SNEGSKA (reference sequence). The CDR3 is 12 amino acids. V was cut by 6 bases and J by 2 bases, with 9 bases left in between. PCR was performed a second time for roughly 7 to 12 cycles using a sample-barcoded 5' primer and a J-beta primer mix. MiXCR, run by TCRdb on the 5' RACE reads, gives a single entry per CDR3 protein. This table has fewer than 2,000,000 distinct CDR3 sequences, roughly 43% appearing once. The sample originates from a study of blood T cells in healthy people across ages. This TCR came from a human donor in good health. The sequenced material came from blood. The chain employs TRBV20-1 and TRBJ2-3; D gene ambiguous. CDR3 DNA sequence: TGCAGTGCCCTTTGGTCCACAGATACGCAGTATTTT. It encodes CSALWSTDTQYF.